The source of this T cell receptor beta chain is a study of T-cell memory formation after mild COVID-19. Study-wide background: Largely donor-specific sequence clusters came from two donors. Study results and caveats: Day 37-peaking second-wave clones had unconfirmed SARS-CoV-2 specificity. CD4+ bias marked clones expanding day 15 to 37, unlike balanced contracting clones.

Germline loops: CDR1 LGHDT, CDR2 YNNKEL (reference sequence). The ends were cut back, 4 bases at V and 3 bases at J, with 3 bases in the middle. There are 12 residues in the CDR3. Using constant-segment primers, 5'RACE produced TCR alpha and TCR beta cDNA libraries carrying sample barcodes and UMIs. Via MiXCR, TCRdb re-called the 5' RACE reads, giving one row per CDR3 protein. The sample records around 140,000 distinct CDR3 sequences, about 5.7% being singletons. There are many counts of this clonotype. Its matching antigen is unknown. Sequenced sample: PBMCs or a T cell subset sorted from them (not recorded which). This clonotype was sampled from an adult woman who had mild COVID-19 (a few samples of this study predate the infection). Cell type and time point are not known. The chain carries TRBV3-1 and TRBJ2-2; D is undetermined. This chain's CDR3 is CASSRDTGELFF. DNA for the CDR3: TGTGCCAGCAGCCGCGACACCGGGGAGCTGTTTTTT.